A single sample gave rise to the 4 T cell receptor beta chains below, sequenced in a study of blood T cell repertoires in COVID-19. Assay: immunoSEQ multiplex PCR; the TCRdb copy retains only in-frame clones and omits some. The data contain 100,000 to 150,000 clones, approximately 74% of them seen just once; the ten biggest clones take up more than 5.5%. The sequenced material came from peripheral blood. The source is a man aged 55-75 years with acute or convalescent COVID-19.

There are a few counts of this clone. This sequence joins TRBV2 and TRBJ1-2, with 7 bases identical to TRBD1. V shed 3 bases, J shed 6 bases, and the junction held 4 bases outside the gene matches. CDR1 SNHLY and CDR2 FYNNEI come from the germline V gene. The CDR3 sequence is 13 residues long. This CDR3 is CASSEIGGNGYTF. The CDR3 DNA is TGTGCCAGCAGTGAGATAGGGGGCAATGGCTACACCTTC.

The rearrangement links TRBV7-9 to TRBJ2-7; 10 nucleotides align to TRBD1. The germline CDR1 and CDR2 sequences are SEHNR and FQNEAQ (reference sequence). The length of the CDR3 is 15 residues. With 1 base clipped from V and 7 bases from J, the junction kept 7 bases outside the gene matches. The CDR3 here is CASSLGDRGSREQYF. DNA for the CDR3: TGTGCCAGCAGCTTAGGGGACAGGGGATCCCGGGAGCAGTACTTC.

The sample holds a few counts of this clone. V usage is TRBV7-8 and J usage is TRBJ1-5; TRBD1 agrees at 9 bases. Germline values: CDR1 SGHVS, CDR2 FQNEAQ. V lost 1 base and J lost 4; bases outside the gene matches: 8. This CDR3 is 17 amino acids long. This CDR3 reads CASSLDNRGRLNQPQHF. Written as DNA, the CDR3 is TGTGCCAGCAGCTTAGACAACAGGGGGCGTTTAAATCAGCCCCAGCATTTT.

This clone was observed a few times. The chain employs TRBV5-1 and TRBJ1-2; D is unclear. Germline V lookup: CDR1 SGHRS, CDR2 YFSETQ. Trimming took off 0 bases at V and 0 bases at J, with 9 bases between the two ends. The CDR3 runs to 15 residues. This CDR3 is CASSLAPGANYGYTF. CDR3 coding DNA: TGCGCCAGCAGCTTGGCCCCCGGGGCTAACTATGGCTACACCTTC.